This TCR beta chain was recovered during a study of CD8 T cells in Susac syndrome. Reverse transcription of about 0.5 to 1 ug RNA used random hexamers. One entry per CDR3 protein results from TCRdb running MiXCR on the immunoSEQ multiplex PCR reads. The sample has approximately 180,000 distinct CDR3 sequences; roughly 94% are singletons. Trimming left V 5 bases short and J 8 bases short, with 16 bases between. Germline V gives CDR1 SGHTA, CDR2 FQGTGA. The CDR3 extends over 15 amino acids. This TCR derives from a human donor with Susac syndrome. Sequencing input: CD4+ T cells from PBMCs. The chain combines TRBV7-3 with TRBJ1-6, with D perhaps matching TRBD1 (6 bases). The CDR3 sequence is CASSQVGASYSPLHF. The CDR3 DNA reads TGTGCCAGCAGCCAGGTGGGGGCCTCCTATTCACCCCTCCACTTT. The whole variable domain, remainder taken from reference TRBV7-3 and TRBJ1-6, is GAGVSQTPSNKVTEKGKYVELRCDPISGHTALYWYRQSLGQGPEFLIYFQGTGAADDSGLPNDRFFAVRPEGSVSTLKIQRTERGDSAVYLCASSQVGASYSPLHFGNGTRLTVT.